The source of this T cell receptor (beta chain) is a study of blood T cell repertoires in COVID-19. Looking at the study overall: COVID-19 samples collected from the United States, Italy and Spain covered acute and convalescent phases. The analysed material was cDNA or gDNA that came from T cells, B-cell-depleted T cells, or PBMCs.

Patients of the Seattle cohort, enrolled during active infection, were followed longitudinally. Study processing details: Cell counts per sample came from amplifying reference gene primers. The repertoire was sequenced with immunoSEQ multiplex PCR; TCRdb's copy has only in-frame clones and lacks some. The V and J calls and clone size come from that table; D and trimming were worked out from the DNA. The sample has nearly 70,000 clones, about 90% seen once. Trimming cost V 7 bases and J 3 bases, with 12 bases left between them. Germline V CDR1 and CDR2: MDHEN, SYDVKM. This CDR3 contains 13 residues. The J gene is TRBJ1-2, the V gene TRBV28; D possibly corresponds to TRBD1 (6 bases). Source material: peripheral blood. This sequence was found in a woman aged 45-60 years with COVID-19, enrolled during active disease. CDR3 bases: TGTGCCAGCACAGTTACAGGGTACTATGGCTACACCTTC. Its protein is CASTVTGYYGYTF.